This passage covers 30 T cell receptor beta chains from one sample sequenced in a study of OX40 agonist ivuxolimab in advanced cancers. The data were produced by immunoSEQ multiplex PCR, yet TCRdb's version contains in-frame clones alone and is incomplete. Among fewer than 55,000 clones, 75% to 90% were seen once, and the ten largest hold over 0.6%. Sequenced here: CD4+ or CD8+ T cells sorted from blood, sampled in a trial of the OX40 agonist ivuxolimab. These receptors all stem from an adult with an advanced solid tumor such as melanoma, head and neck, liver or kidney cancer.

The gene calls are TRBV19 and TRBJ1-1; perhaps TRBD1 as D (6 bases). Per the germline V gene, CDR1 is LNHDA and CDR2 is SQIVND (reference sequence). The CDR3 consists of 15 residues. The V end lost 4 bases, the J end lost 4 bases, and 16 bases lay between the germline ends. CDR3 sequence: CASSKPGAHGTEAFF. The CDR3 DNA reads as TGTGCCAGTAGTAAACCAGGGGCTCACGGCACTGAAGCTTTCTTT.

This rearrangement joins TRBV19 to TRBJ1-6; 9 bases are a match to TRBD1. The CDR3 runs 13 residues. Germline CDR1 reads LNHDA; CDR2 reads SQIVND (reference sequence). V was clipped by 9 bases and J by 7 bases; unmatched bases: 4. The CDR3 reads CASRDRANSPLHF. The DNA of the CDR3 is TGTGCCAGCCGGGACAGGGCCAATTCACCCCTCCACTTT.

The chain recombines TRBV5-1 with TRBJ2-5; 8 nucleotides match TRBD1. The CDR3 contains 17 residues. Germline V gives CDR1 SGHRS, CDR2 YFSETQ. After removal of 0 bases from V and 1 base from J, the junction contained 8 bases not matched to a gene. CDR3 sequence reads: CASSLAGAGQGQETQYF. The CDR3 nucleotides read TGCGCCAGCAGCTTGGCTGGAGCCGGACAGGGCCAAGAGACCCAGTACTTC.

The chain couples TRBV10-3 to TRBJ2-3; 7 bases agree with TRBD2. The CDR3 is made up of 14 amino acids. V was clipped by 6 bases and J by 4 bases; unmatched bases: 7. Germline-derived CDR1 and CDR2 are ENHRY and SYGVKD. CDR3 residues: CAIRVGLEADTQYF. Written as DNA, the CDR3 is TGTGCCATCAGGGTCGGACTAGAAGCAGATACGCAGTATTTT.

The genes are TRBV6-1 and TRBJ2-3; TRBD2 matches 9 bases. This CDR3 region has 19 residues. Per germline, CDR1 MNHNS and CDR2 SASEGT. The V segment lost 4 bases and the J segment 2 bases; nucleotides outside the gene matches: 16. CDR3 protein: CASSAPVFASGGFTDTQYF. The CDR3 coding sequence is TGTGCCAGCAGTGCTCCCGTTTTTGCCAGCGGGGGGTTCACAGATACGCAGTATTTT.

The V call is TRBV7-2, the J call TRBJ2-7, with 7 bases that match TRBD1. J lost 3 bases, V lost 0 bases, and 2 bases had no gene match. The CDR3 runs 14 residues. Germline V lookup: CDR1 SGHTA, CDR2 FQGNSA. CDR3 sequence (DNA): TGTGCCAGCAGCTTAGCGACAGGGAGCTACGAGCAGTACTTC. It codes for CASSLATGSYEQYF.

The rearrangement uses TRBV13 and TRBJ2-2; TRBD1 matches 11 bases. CDR3 length equals 16 residues. V shed 0 bases and J 7 bases; nucleotides not matched to a gene: 4. Germline CDR1 reads PRHDT; CDR2 reads FYEKMQ (reference sequence). The CDR3 spells CASSLGDRGHNGELFF. DNA for the CDR3: TGTGCCAGCAGCTTAGGGGACAGGGGGCATAACGGGGAGCTGTTTTTT.

This clone came up a few times. V gene TRBV2 combines with J gene TRBJ1-5, with D possibly being TRBD1 (5 bases). Germline-derived CDR1 and CDR2 are SNHLY and FYNNEI. With 6 bases removed from V and 2 bases from J, the gap between germline ends came to 11 bases. CDR3 length: 14 amino acids. This CDR3 is CASRGREGNQPQHF. The CDR3 DNA follows: TGTGCCAGCAGGGGCAGGGAAGGCAATCAGCCCCAGCATTTT.

This sequence joins TRBV28 and TRBJ2-6; TRBD1 aligns across 8 bases. This CDR3 spans 16 amino acids. V shed 5 bases and J 0 bases; nucleotides not matched to a gene: 3. Germline V gene lookup returns CDR1 MDHEN and CDR2 SYDVKM. In DNA form, the CDR3 reads TGTGCCAGCAGTCAGGGACAGGCCTCTGGGGCCAACGTCCTGACTTTC. Amino acids: CASSQGQASGANVLTF.

The sample holds one count of this clone. J is TRBJ1-3 and V is TRBV19; D gene ambiguous. The CDR3 has 13 amino acids. Trimming left V 7 bases short and J 7 bases short, with 14 bases between. Germline CDR1 and CDR2: LNHDA and SQIVND (reference sequence). CDR3 in amino acids: CASTPGSRNTIYF. The CDR3 nucleotides are TGTGCCAGTACGCCAGGCTCGCGGAACACCATATATTTT.

This clone was picked up one time. This chain connects TRBV6-1 to TRBJ2-7; D gene unclear. CDR3 length: 11 residues. Trimming shortened V by 1 base and J by 6 bases, and 4 bases separated the two germline ends. CDR1 is MNHNS, CDR2 SASEGT, per germline. The CDR3 region has the DNA TGTGCCAGCAGTGAAGTAGGCGAGCAGTACTTC. Translated: CASSEVGEQYF.

This clone is a singleton in its sample. V gene TRBV29-1 combines with J gene TRBJ1-1, with a possible D match to TRBD1 (6 bases). CDR3 size: 12 residues. V lost 8 bases and J lost 8, with 18 bases in between. Germline-derived CDR1 and CDR2 are SQVTM and ANQGSEA. The CDR3 bases are TGCAGCACGTCTTTACAGGGCTCGGAAGCTTTCTTT. Protein: CSTSLQGSEAFF.

This clone was seen only a few times. V usage is TRBV11-2 and J usage is TRBJ1-1; a possible D gene is TRBD1 (6 bases). V was clipped by 4 bases and J by 4 bases, with 19 bases between them. This CDR3 has 16 amino acids. Germline CDR1 and CDR2: SGHAT and FQNNGV. In DNA, the CDR3 is TGTGCCAGCAGCTGGACAAAAGGGGGGTTCGGCACTGAAGCTTTCTTT. Translating gives CASSWTKGGFGTEAFF. Using reference TRBV11-2 and TRBJ1-1 for the parts outside the CDR3, the full variable domain is EAGVAQSPRYKIIEKRQSVAFWCNPISGHATLYWYQQILGQGPKLLIQFQNNGVVDDSQLPKDRFSAERLKGVDSTLKIQPAKLEDSAVYLCASSWTKGGFGTEAFFGQGTRLTVV.

This clone appeared a single time. This rearrangement joins TRBV28 to TRBJ1-5; 7 bases are a match to TRBD1. The CDR3 has 20 residues. The germline V gene encodes CDR1 MDHEN and CDR2 SYDVKM. The J segment lost 2 bases and the V segment lost 5 bases, leaving 21 bases of the junction unmatched. The CDR3 region has the DNA TGTGCCAGCAGTGACAATGACAGGGCAGGTGGTTTCTGGGGCAATCAGCCCCAGCATTTT. Its translation is CASSDNDRAGGFWGNQPQHF.

J is TRBJ1-2 and V is TRBV29-1; 10 nucleotides align to TRBD1. V gave up 1 base and J gave up 0 bases; unmatched junction bases: 5. The germline CDR1 and CDR2 sequences are SQVTM and ANQGSEA. The CDR3 sequence is 16 residues long. The CDR3 here is CSVEGMGQGTNYGYTF. The CDR3 DNA follows: TGCAGCGTTGAAGGGATGGGACAGGGGACTAACTATGGCTACACCTTC.

This chain uses TRBV7-6 with TRBJ2-7; D is perhaps TRBD2 (6 bases). The CDR3 is 14 amino acids. The V end lost 4 bases, the J end lost 1 base, and 11 bases lay between the germline ends. The germline V gene has CDR1 SGHVS and CDR2 FNYEAQ. CDR3 protein: CASSYGDSSYEQYF. The CDR3 DNA reads TGTGCCAGCAGCTATGGGGACTCTTCCTACGAGCAGTACTTC.

The chain joins TRBV10-3 to TRBJ1-6; the D gene is possibly TRBD1 (5 bases). Trimming cost V 2 bases and J 9 bases, with 8 bases left between them. The germline gives CDR1 ENHRY, CDR2 SYGVKD. The CDR3 has 13 residues. CDR3 amino acids: CAISEEGLSPLHF. The CDR3 DNA reads as TGTGCCATCAGTGAGGAGGGGCTTTCACCCCTCCACTTT.

The CDR3: CASGAGTNTEAFF. The CDR3 bases are TGTGCCAGCGGGGCGGGGACGAACACTGAAGCTTTCTTT. V gene TRBV6-1 combines with J gene TRBJ1-1; perhaps TRBD1 as D (5 bases). Germline loops: CDR1 MNHNS, CDR2 SASEGT. V was pared by 8 bases and J by 1 base, with 11 bases between. The CDR3 consists of 13 residues.

V usage is TRBV5-6 and J usage is TRBJ2-2; D gene unclear. The V gene lost 0 bases and the J gene lost 7 bases, with 13 bases spanning the gap. The CDR3 runs 15 residues. Germline assignment: CDR1 SGHDT and CDR2 YYEEEE. CDR3 loop: CASSLDYPLGGELFF. The CDR3 DNA is TGTGCCAGCAGCTTGGACTACCCCCTCGGCGGGGAGCTGTTTTTT.

The chain uses TRBV7-9 and TRBJ2-1; D unresolved. This CDR3 spans 13 amino acids. The germline CDR1 and CDR2 sequences are SEHNR and FQNEAQ (reference sequence). V shed 2 bases and J shed 10 bases, with 12 bases lying between them. CDR3 sequence (DNA): TGTGCCAGCAGCTTACCCCGAACGGAGGAGCAGTTCTTC. This codes for CASSLPRTEEQFF.

The rearrangement joins TRBV6-5 to TRBJ1-1; D ambiguous. This CDR3 region has 13 residues. V gave up 5 bases and J gave up 8 bases, with 15 bases separating them. Germline V gene sequence: CDR1 MNHEY, CDR2 SVGAGI. The chain's CDR3 is CASSHPQSTEAFF. DNA for the CDR3: TGTGCCAGCAGTCACCCCCAGAGTACGGAAGCTTTCTTT.

This chain joins TRBV6-4 and TRBJ2-1; D remains unclear. This CDR3 region has 18 residues. Trimming shortened V by 3 bases and J by 5 bases, and 23 bases separated the two germline ends. Per germline, CDR1 MRHNA and CDR2 SNTAGT. CDR3 DNA: TGTGCCAGCAGTGAAACCGTTATTAGTCAAGTCGACCACAATGAGCAGTTCTTC. This translates into CASSETVISQVDHNEQFF.

This chain links TRBV7-2 with TRBJ2-2; D remains unclear. This CDR3 has 13 amino acids. Trimming removed 4 bases from V and 5 bases from J, with 8 bases in between. Germline loops: CDR1 SGHTA, CDR2 FQGNSA. The CDR3: CASSSALTGELFF. CDR3 in DNA: TGTGCCAGCAGCTCCGCCCTTACCGGGGAGCTGTTTTTT.

This clone was seen a single time. The gene calls are TRBV28 and TRBJ2-5; 9 nucleotides line up with TRBD2. CDR3 length: 15 residues. V was clipped by 8 bases and J by 3 bases; unmatched bases: 10. CDR1 is MDHEN and CDR2 is SYDVKM in the germline V gene. CDR3 region: CASRVEVAGEETQYF. CDR3 nucleotide sequence: TGTGCCAGCCGCGTTGAGGTAGCGGGGGAAGAGACCCAGTACTTC.

This sequence joins TRBV6-1 and TRBJ2-3; perhaps D is TRBD1 or TRBD2 (5 bases each). CDR1 and CDR2 (germline): MNHNS, SASEGT. The CDR3 runs 14 residues. V gave up 10 bases and J gave up 2 bases, with 16 bases separating them. CDR3 in amino acids: CAIGRDPYTDTQYF. The CDR3 coding sequence is TGTGCCATCGGCCGGGACCCCTACACAGATACGCAGTATTTT.

J is TRBJ2-5 and V is TRBV5-8; 14 nucleotides align to TRBD2. The V and J ends lost 0 bases and 0 bases, in that order; junction bases with no gene match: 1. In germline, CDR1 is SGHTS, CDR2 YDEGEE. The CDR3 extends over 17 amino acids. The CDR3 region is CASSLGTSGGYQETQYF. CDR3 DNA sequence: TGTGCCAGCAGCTTGGGGACTAGCGGGGGGTACCAAGAGACCCAGTACTTC.

V is TRBV10-3 and J is TRBJ2-1; perhaps TRBD2 as D (6 bases). Germline V gene lookup returns CDR1 ENHRY and CDR2 SYGVKD. The CDR3 is 13 amino acids. Trimming shortened V by 9 bases and J by 4 bases, and 13 bases separated the two germline ends. CDR3 loop: CAIRRDGYNEQFF. CDR3 nucleotides: TGTGCCATTAGGAGGGACGGTTACAATGAGCAGTTCTTC.

The chain uses TRBV10-3 and TRBJ2-5; D is perhaps TRBD2 (6 bases). CDR1 ENHRY and CDR2 SYGVKD come from the germline V gene. This CDR3 comprises 12 residues. V dropped 5 bases and J dropped 2 bases, with 6 bases sitting between them. The CDR3 here is CAISSGQETQYF. CDR3 nucleotide sequence: TGTGCCATCAGTAGCGGGCAAGAGACCCAGTACTTC.

This chain links TRBV2 with TRBJ2-3; D possibly corresponds to TRBD1 (6 bases). The CDR3 totals 15 residues. Germline-derived CDR1 and CDR2 are SNHLY and FYNNEI. The V end was cut by 2 bases, the J end by 0 bases, with 9 bases between. The CDR3 spells CASSERTASTDTQYF. The CDR3, as DNA: TGTGCCAGCAGTGAACGGACAGCTAGCACAGATACGCAGTATTTT.

The chain carries TRBV2 and TRBJ2-3; maybe TRBD1 (5 bases). V lost 7 bases and J lost 8, with 22 bases in between. The CDR3 is 15 amino acids. Germline assignment: CDR1 SNHLY and CDR2 FYNNEI. For the CDR3, the DNA is TGTGCCAGCATCAAGGACACAGTCGCTTTGGCTACGCAGTATTTT. Residues: CASIKDTVALATQYF.